The rows below give T cell receptor beta chains drawn from one sample of a study of T cell responses to AZD1222 COVID-19 vaccine. The assay was immunoSEQ multiplex PCR, and TCRdb's table has in-frame clones only and misses some. The sample yields 200,000 or so clones, approximately 93% seen once. The sequencing used peripheral blood, collected 28 days after the second AZD1222 dose. The origin of the receptors is an adult who received the AZD1222 COVID-19 vaccine. The CDR3 runs from the conserved cysteine through the conserved F or W. The order of the fields is J gene, V gene, clone size, D gene, CDR3 DNA, CDR3 protein. D genes are given only for firm matches. Clone size, where shown, is once, few, many, or a class for clones that have expanded.

>TRBJ2-7|TRBV18|-|-
TGTGCCAGCTCAATAGTGTTCGACGAGCAGTACTTC
CASSIVFDEQYF
>TRBJ1-5|TRBV4-2|-|-
TGTGCCAGCAGCCCCGGTCAGGGATCTAGCAATCAGCCCCAGCATTTT
CASSPGQGSSNQPQHF
>TRBJ2-4|TRBV5-4|-|-
TGTGCCAGCAGCAAAGGGGGCGCGGGGGGATGGGCAGGTGAAAACATTCAGTACTTC
CASSKGGAGGWAGENIQYF
>TRBJ1-6|TRBV28|-|TRBD1
TGTGCCAGCAGTTTCACAGGGGCGATAAATTCACCCCTCCACTTT
CASSFTGAINSPLHF
>TRBJ1-6|TRBV6-5|-|-
TGTGCCAGCAGTACCGGACGGGTACCAGCACCCCTCCACTTT
CASSTGRVPAPLHF
>TRBJ1-4|TRBV25-1|once|-
TGTGCCAGCAGTGACCCGTGGGGGAAACTGTTTTTT
CASSDPWGKLFF
>TRBJ1-2|TRBV29-1|-|TRBD1
TGCAGCGTGGGACAGGAGTATGGCTACACCTTC
CSVGQEYGYTF
>TRBJ1-5|TRBV29-1|-|TRBD1
TGCAGCGTTGTGGATGGGACAGCGGGACAGCCCCAGCATTTT
CSVVDGTAGQPQHF
>TRBJ1-1|TRBV20-1|-|-
TGCAGTGCTAGTAAACCCCGGAGCACTGAAGCTTTCTTT
CSASKPRSTEAFF
>TRBJ2-2|TRBV7-6|-|TRBD2
TGTGCCAGCAGCGACGGGACTAGCGGAGCGAACACCGGGGAGCTGTTTTTT
CASSDGTSGANTGELFF
>TRBJ1-1|TRBV11-1|-|-
TGTGCCAGCAGCTCGGTCGGCACTGAAGCTTTCTTT
CASSSVGTEAFF